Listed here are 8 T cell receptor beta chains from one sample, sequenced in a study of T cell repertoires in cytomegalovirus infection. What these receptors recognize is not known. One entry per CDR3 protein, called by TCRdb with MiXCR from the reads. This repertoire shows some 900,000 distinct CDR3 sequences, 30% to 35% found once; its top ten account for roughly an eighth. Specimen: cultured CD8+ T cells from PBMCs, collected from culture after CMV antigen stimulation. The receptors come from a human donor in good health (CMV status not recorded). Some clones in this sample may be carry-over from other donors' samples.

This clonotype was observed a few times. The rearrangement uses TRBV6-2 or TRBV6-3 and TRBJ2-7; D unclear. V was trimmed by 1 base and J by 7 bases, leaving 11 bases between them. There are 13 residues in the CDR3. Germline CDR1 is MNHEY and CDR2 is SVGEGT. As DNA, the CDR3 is TGTGCCAGCAGTTACTATGGCAAATCGGAGCAGTACGTC. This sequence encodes CASSYYGKSEQYV.

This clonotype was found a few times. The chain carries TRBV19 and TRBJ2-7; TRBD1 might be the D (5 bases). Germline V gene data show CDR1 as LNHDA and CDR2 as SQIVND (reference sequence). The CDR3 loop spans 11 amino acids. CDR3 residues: CPSKGHYEQYV. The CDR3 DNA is TGTCCCAGTAAGGGGCACTACGAGCAGTACGTC.

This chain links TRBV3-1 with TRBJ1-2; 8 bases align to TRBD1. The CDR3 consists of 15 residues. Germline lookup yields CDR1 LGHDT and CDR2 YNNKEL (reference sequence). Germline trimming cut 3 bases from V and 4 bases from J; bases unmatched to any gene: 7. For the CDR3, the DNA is TGTGCCAGCAGCCACAACGGGACAGGCTTCTATGGCTACACCTTC. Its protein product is CASSHNGTGFYGYTF.

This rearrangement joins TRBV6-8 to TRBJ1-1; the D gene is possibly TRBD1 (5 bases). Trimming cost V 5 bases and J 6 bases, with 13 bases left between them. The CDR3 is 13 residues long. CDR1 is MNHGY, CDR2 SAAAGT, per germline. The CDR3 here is CASSVIGTAEAFF. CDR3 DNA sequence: TGTGCCAGCAGTGTGATAGGGACGGCTGAAGCTTTCTTT.

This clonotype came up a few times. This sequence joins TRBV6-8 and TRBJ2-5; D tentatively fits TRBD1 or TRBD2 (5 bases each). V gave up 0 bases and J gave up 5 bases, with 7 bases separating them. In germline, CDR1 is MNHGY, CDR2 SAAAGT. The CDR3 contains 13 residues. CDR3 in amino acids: CASSYSGVETQYF. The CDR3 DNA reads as TGTGCCAGCAGTTACTCGGGGGTCGAGACCCAGTACTTC.

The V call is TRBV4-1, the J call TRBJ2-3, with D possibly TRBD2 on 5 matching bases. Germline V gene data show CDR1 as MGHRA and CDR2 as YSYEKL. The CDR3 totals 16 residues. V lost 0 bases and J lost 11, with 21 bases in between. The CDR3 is CASSQDGDSSTEGQYF. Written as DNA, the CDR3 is TGCGCCAGCAGCCAAGATGGAGATTCTAGCACAGAAGGGCAGTATTTT.

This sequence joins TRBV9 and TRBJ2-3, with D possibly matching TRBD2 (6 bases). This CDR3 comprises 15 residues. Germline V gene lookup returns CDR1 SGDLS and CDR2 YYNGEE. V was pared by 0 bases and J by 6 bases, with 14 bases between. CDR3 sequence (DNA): TGTGCCAGCAGCGTAGAGGGAGGAGGGGCTGATACGCAGTATTTT. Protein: CASSVEGGGADTQYF. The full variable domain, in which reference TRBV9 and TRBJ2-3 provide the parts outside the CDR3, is DSGVTQTPKHLITATGQRVTLRCSPRSGDLSVYWYQQSLDQGLQFLIQYYNGEERAKGNILERFSAQQFPDLHSELNLSSLELGDSALYFCASSVEGGGADTQYFGPGTRLTVL.

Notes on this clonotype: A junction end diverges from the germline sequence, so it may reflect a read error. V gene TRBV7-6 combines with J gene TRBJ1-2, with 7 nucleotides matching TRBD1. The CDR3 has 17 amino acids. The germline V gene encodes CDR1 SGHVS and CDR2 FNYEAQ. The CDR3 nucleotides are TGTACCAGCAGCTTAGAGGGACAGACATGGACAGGCTATGGCTACACCTTC. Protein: CTSSLEGQTWTGYGYTF.